The rows below give T cell receptor beta chains drawn from one sample of a study of blood T cells in healthy people across ages. TCRdb reanalysed the 5' RACE reads using MiXCR and keeps one entry per CDR3 protein. The repertoire holds hundreds of thousands of distinct CDR3 sequences, with about 51% as singletons. Source material: blood. The receptors were gathered from a woman of 80 years or more in good health. Each CDR3 is given with its conserved first and last residue. Fields, in order: D gene, V gene, J gene, clone size, CDR3 protein, CDR3 DNA. A D gene is named only where the DNA matches it firmly. The size of a clone is reported for some rows only, either as once, few or many, or as a class for expanded clones.

d_call: TRBD1
v_call: TRBV5-1
j_call: TRBJ2-5
clone_size: .
cdr3_aa: CASSLAGTGGMETQYF
cdr3_nt: TGCGCCAGCAGCTTGGCGGGGACAGGGGGCATGGAGACCCAGTACTTC

d_call: .
v_call: TRBV20-1
j_call: TRBJ1-5
clone_size: .
cdr3_aa: CSAGRPVRGSSNQPQHF
cdr3_nt: TGCAGTGCTGGACGACCAGTCAGGGGCTCTAGCAATCAGCCCCAGCATTTT

d_call: .
v_call: TRBV9
j_call: TRBJ1-6
clone_size: .
cdr3_aa: CASSVEVSSYNSPLHF
cdr3_nt: TGTGCCAGCAGCGTAGAGGTTAGCTCCTATAATTCACCCCTCCACTTT

d_call: .
v_call: TRBV20-1
j_call: TRBJ2-5
clone_size: .
cdr3_aa: CGASRSAETQYF
cdr3_nt: TGCGGTGCTAGTCGATCAGCAGAGACCCAGTACTTC

d_call: TRBD2
v_call: TRBV12-3/TRBV12-4
j_call: TRBJ2-7
clone_size: .
cdr3_aa: CASSSSGGSQSSYEQYF
cdr3_nt: TGTGCCAGCAGTTCTAGCGGGGGGTCCCAAAGCTCCTACGAGCAGTACTTC

d_call: .
v_call: TRBV27
j_call: TRBJ1-3
clone_size: .
cdr3_aa: CASSPFGSYHTIYF
cdr3_nt: TGTGCCAGCAGTCCCTTCGGGTCCTACCACACCATATATTTT

d_call: .
v_call: TRBV29-1
j_call: TRBJ2-1
clone_size: many
cdr3_aa: CSVATDNEQFF
cdr3_nt: TGCAGCGTCGCGACAGACAATGAGCAGTTCTTC

d_call: .
v_call: TRBV6-2/TRBV6-3
j_call: TRBJ1-5
clone_size: .
cdr3_aa: CASSNPPGRQPQHF
cdr3_nt: TGTGCCAGCAGCAATCCCCCAGGGAGGCAGCCCCAGCATTTT

d_call: .
v_call: TRBV12-3/TRBV12-4
j_call: TRBJ2-5
clone_size: .
cdr3_aa: CASSLRTAPETQYF
cdr3_nt: TGTGCCAGCAGTTTAAGGACTGCCCCAGAGACCCAGTACTTC

d_call: TRBD2
v_call: TRBV20-1
j_call: TRBJ2-7
clone_size: many
cdr3_aa: CSAWTSASEQYF
cdr3_nt: TGCAGTGCGTGGACTAGCGCTTCCGAGCAGTACTTC

d_call: .
v_call: TRBV7-9
j_call: TRBJ2-5
clone_size: few
cdr3_aa: CASSFERKETQYF
cdr3_nt: TGTGCCAGCAGCTTCGAAAGAAAAGAGACCCAGTACTTC

d_call: .
v_call: TRBV5-1
j_call: TRBJ2-7
clone_size: .
cdr3_aa: CASSLVGGRSYNEQYF
cdr3_nt: TGCGCCAGCAGCTTGGTAGGGGGGAGGTCCTACAATGAGCAGTACTTC

d_call: TRBD1
v_call: TRBV20-1
j_call: TRBJ1-1
clone_size: few
cdr3_aa: CSARTGMNTEAFF
cdr3_nt: TGCAGTGCTAGGACAGGGATGAACACTGAAGCTTTCTTT

d_call: .
v_call: TRBV3-1
j_call: TRBJ2-5
clone_size: many
cdr3_aa: CASSHGQTRALAQYF
cdr3_nt: TGTGCCAGCAGCCATGGTCAAACACGGGCTTTGGCCCAGTACTTC

d_call: TRBD1
v_call: TRBV27
j_call: TRBJ2-1
clone_size: .
cdr3_aa: CASGARQGIIQEEQFF
cdr3_nt: TGTGCCAGCGGGGCCAGACAGGGAATTATACAAGAGGAGCAGTTCTTC

d_call: TRBD2
v_call: TRBV6-1
j_call: TRBJ2-1
clone_size: few
cdr3_aa: CASRPTVPGRAGANEQFF
cdr3_nt: TGTGCCAGCAGACCCACCGTACCGGGACGAGCGGGAGCAAATGAGCAGTTCTTC

d_call: .
v_call: TRBV27
j_call: TRBJ2-1
clone_size: many
cdr3_aa: CASSVQGGREQFF
cdr3_nt: TGTGCCAGCAGTGTCCAGGGGGGCCGAGAGCAGTTCTTC

d_call: .
v_call: TRBV28
j_call: TRBJ2-1
clone_size: .
cdr3_aa: CASRGDPYNEQFF
cdr3_nt: TGTGCCAGCAGGGGGGACCCCTACAATGAGCAGTTCTTC

d_call: TRBD2
v_call: TRBV12-3/TRBV12-4
j_call: TRBJ2-3
clone_size: once
cdr3_aa: CASSAGTSGRADTQYF
cdr3_nt: TGTGCCAGCAGTGCAGGGACTAGCGGACGCGCAGATACGCAGTATTTT

d_call: .
v_call: TRBV15
j_call: TRBJ2-1
clone_size: .
cdr3_aa: CATDEGGVQGNEQFF
cdr3_nt: TGTGCCACGGATGAAGGGGGAGTTCAAGGCAATGAGCAGTTCTTC

d_call: .
v_call: TRBV15
j_call: TRBJ1-1
clone_size: .
cdr3_aa: CATSRERVRGTEAFF
cdr3_nt: TGTGCCACCAGCAGAGAAAGGGTAAGAGGGACTGAAGCTTTCTTT

d_call: .
v_call: TRBV5-1
j_call: TRBJ2-3
clone_size: .
cdr3_aa: CASAAQGFTDTQYF
cdr3_nt: TGCGCCAGCGCCGCCCAAGGATTCACAGATACGCAGTATTTT

d_call: .
v_call: TRBV7-9
j_call: TRBJ2-7
clone_size: many
cdr3_aa: CASSGNRLALYEQYF
cdr3_nt: TGTGCCAGCAGCGGAAATCGGCTAGCGCTCTACGAGCAGTACTTC

d_call: .
v_call: TRBV27
j_call: TRBJ1-2
clone_size: .
cdr3_aa: CASSLRLHQGGYTF
cdr3_nt: TGTGCCAGCAGTTTACGGCTGCACCAAGGGGGCTACACCTTC

d_call: .
v_call: TRBV5-5
j_call: TRBJ2-5
clone_size: .
cdr3_aa: CASSRSQLQETQYF
cdr3_nt: TGTGCCAGCAGCCGCTCCCAGCTCCAAGAGACCCAGTACTTC

d_call: TRBD2
v_call: TRBV20-1
j_call: TRBJ2-1
clone_size: .
cdr3_aa: CSARAPWGGSLANEQFF
cdr3_nt: TGCAGTGCTAGAGCCCCCTGGGGCGGGAGCCTGGCTAATGAGCAGTTCTTC

d_call: .
v_call: TRBV29-1
j_call: TRBJ1-2
clone_size: many
cdr3_aa: CSVGLGYGYTF
cdr3_nt: TGCAGCGTTGGCCTGGGCTATGGCTACACCTTC

d_call: TRBD2
v_call: TRBV20-1
j_call: TRBJ2-3
clone_size: .
cdr3_aa: CSAHTSGRGLDTQYF
cdr3_nt: TGCAGTGCCCATACTAGCGGGAGGGGTCTGGATACGCAGTATTTT

d_call: .
v_call: TRBV4-3
j_call: TRBJ1-1
clone_size: .
cdr3_aa: CASSRERSLNTEAFF
cdr3_nt: TGCGCCAGCAGCCGAGAAAGGTCCTTGAACACTGAAGCTTTCTTT

d_call: .
v_call: TRBV12-3/TRBV12-4
j_call: TRBJ1-6
clone_size: many
cdr3_aa: CASSKLRENNSPLHF
cdr3_nt: TGTGCCAGCAGCAAACTGCGAGAGAATAATTCACCCCTCCACTTT

d_call: .
v_call: TRBV20-1
j_call: TRBJ2-1
clone_size: .
cdr3_aa: CSASLRNYNEQFF
cdr3_nt: TGCAGTGCTAGTCTTAGGAATTACAATGAGCAGTTCTTC

d_call: TRBD2
v_call: TRBV5-1
j_call: TRBJ2-5
clone_size: many
cdr3_aa: CASTPAGEISETQYF
cdr3_nt: TGCGCCAGCACCCCGGCGGGAGAGATTTCAGAGACCCAGTACTTC

d_call: .
v_call: TRBV19
j_call: TRBJ2-5
clone_size: .
cdr3_aa: CASSRDAEETQYF
cdr3_nt: TGTGCCAGTAGTAGAGATGCAGAAGAGACCCAGTACTTC

d_call: TRBD1
v_call: TRBV7-9
j_call: TRBJ1-5
clone_size: .
cdr3_aa: CASSLGGDRGGGDQPQHF
cdr3_nt: TGTGCCAGCAGCCTAGGTGGGGACAGGGGTGGGGGTGATCAGCCCCAGCATTTT

d_call: TRBD1
v_call: TRBV27
j_call: TRBJ2-1
clone_size: many
cdr3_aa: CASGSGTGKNEQFF
cdr3_nt: TGTGCCAGCGGATCCGGGACAGGGAAAAATGAGCAGTTCTTC

d_call: TRBD1
v_call: TRBV7-2
j_call: TRBJ2-1
clone_size: .
cdr3_aa: CASSFGQGHNEQFF
cdr3_nt: TGTGCCAGCAGCTTTGGACAGGGCCACAATGAGCAGTTCTTC

d_call: .
v_call: TRBV27
j_call: TRBJ1-2
clone_size: few
cdr3_aa: CASSARDNYGYTF
cdr3_nt: TGTGCCAGCAGTGCCCGGGACAACTATGGCTACACCTTC

d_call: .
v_call: TRBV7-9
j_call: TRBJ2-7
clone_size: .
cdr3_aa: CSSSVDMYEQYF
cdr3_nt: TGTTCCAGCAGCGTGGACATGTACGAGCAGTACTTC

d_call: .
v_call: TRBV12-3/TRBV12-4
j_call: TRBJ1-2
clone_size: .
cdr3_aa: CASSLRPEARNYTF
cdr3_nt: TGTGCCAGCAGTCTTAGGCCCGAAGCTAGGAACTACACCTTC

d_call: TRBD1
v_call: TRBV6-2/TRBV6-3
j_call: TRBJ2-6
clone_size: .
cdr3_aa: CASSDRDSGANVLTF
cdr3_nt: TGTGCCAGCAGTGACAGGGACTCTGGGGCCAACGTCCTGACTTTC

d_call: .
v_call: TRBV29-1
j_call: TRBJ2-1
clone_size: many
cdr3_aa: CSVPPRTVRGEQFF
cdr3_nt: TGCAGCGTTCCCCCTCGGACTGTCCGCGGTGAGCAGTTCTTC